This passage covers 18 T cell receptor beta chains from one sample sequenced in a study of T cells in Graves' hyperthyroidism and ophthalmopathy. RNA transcripts served as the template for amplifying TCR beta CDR3 regions. The TCR CDR3 was amplified in a first-round RT-PCR using the HTBI primer set. TCRdb called the multiplex PCR reads again in MiXCR, with one record for every CDR3 protein. The table includes roughly 400,000 distinct CDR3 sequences, around an eighth detected once. The material sequenced was blood. These receptors all come from a man aged 50 or older with Graves' ophthalmopathy.

This clonotype was recorded at least ten times. The rearrangement links TRBV5-1 to TRBJ1-2; D remains ambiguous. Germline V gene sequence: CDR1 SGHRS, CDR2 YFSETQ. V lost 0 bases and J lost 5, with 5 bases in between. This CDR3 region has 12 residues. In nucleotides, the CDR3 is TGCGCCAGCAGCTTGGATGAGTATGGCTACACCTTC. Translated, it gives CASSLDEYGYTF. Full variable domain (outside the CDR3, taken from reference TRBV5-1 and TRBJ1-2): KAGVTQTPRYLIKTRGQQVTLSCSPISGHRSVSWYQQTPGQGLQFLFEYFSETQRNKGNFPGRFSGRQFSNSRSEMNVSTLELGDSALYLCASSLDEYGYTFGSGTRLTVV.

This clonotype was detected only a few times. The chain employs TRBV11-2 and TRBJ2-7; D ambiguous. V shed 5 bases and J shed 6 bases, with 14 bases lying between them. CDR1 and CDR2 from the germline V gene are SGHAT and FQNNGV. This CDR3 is built from 13 residues. The CDR3 region has the DNA TGTGCCAGCAGCCAGAGCAATGCCGGCGAGCAGTACTTC. It codes for CASSQSNAGEQYF.

The J gene is TRBJ2-7, the V gene TRBV10-2; D not resolved. The CDR3 contains 11 residues. Trimming removed 4 bases from V and 7 bases from J, with 8 bases in between. The V gene's germline CDR1 is WSHSY and CDR2 SAAADI. The CDR3 DNA sequence: TGCGCCAGCAGTGGCAGTAAGGAGCAGTACTTC. Encoded protein: CASSGSKEQYF.

This clonotype was counted at least ten times. The J gene is TRBJ2-1, the V gene TRBV6-2 or TRBV6-3; a possible D gene is TRBD2 (5 bases). Trimming stripped 0 bases from V and 3 bases from J, with 15 bases between. The CDR3 extends over 17 amino acids. In germline, CDR1 is MNHEY, CDR2 SVGEGT. In DNA, the CDR3 is TGTGCCAGCAGTTACTCGCGGGCCCTCGGACTCTACAATGAGCAGTTCTTC. Its protein is CASSYSRALGLYNEQFF.

This clonotype was counted between two and nine times. V is TRBV11-2 and J is TRBJ2-7; D gene unclear. The CDR3 has 16 amino acids. Trimming took 1 base from V and 3 from J, leaving 16 bases between them. Per the germline V gene, CDR1 is SGHAT and CDR2 is FQNNGV. The CDR3 nucleotides are TGTGCCAGCAGCTTAGGGCCCCAAAGACCCCTCTACGAGCAGTACTTC. Protein product: CASSLGPQRPLYEQYF.

This clonotype was seen many times. The chain is built from TRBV13 and TRBJ2-1, with TRBD2 identical over 14 bases. This CDR3 comprises 15 residues. Germline lookup yields CDR1 PRHDT and CDR2 FYEKMQ (reference sequence). The V gene end was trimmed by 4 bases and the J gene end by 8 bases; junction bases not matched to a gene: 4. CDR3 sequence: CASSSGTSGSYEQFF. The CDR3 nucleotides are TGTGCCAGCAGCTCCGGGACTAGCGGGAGTTATGAGCAGTTCTTC. Drawing the rest from reference TRBV13 and TRBJ2-1, the complete variable domain is AAGVIQSPRHLIKEKRETATLKCYPIPRHDTVYWYQQGPGQDPQFLISFYEKMQSDKGSIPDRFSAQQFSDYHSELNMSSLELGDSALYFCASSSGTSGSYEQFFGPGTRLTVL.

This clonotype was detected ten times or more. The chain links TRBV14 to TRBJ2-5; tentatively, D is TRBD1 (6 bases). Trimming left V 6 bases short and J 0 bases short, with 11 bases between. The CDR3 runs to 14 residues. Per germline, CDR1 SGHDN and CDR2 FVKESK. CDR3 in amino acids: CASSRRDNQETQYF. The CDR3 DNA reads as TGTGCCAGCAGTCGCCGGGACAACCAAGAGACCCAGTACTTC.

A few counts support this clonotype. Relative to the germline gene, one junction end is altered; a read error may explain this. This chain links TRBV24-1 with TRBJ1-2, with a possible D match to TRBD1 (5 bases). This CDR3 is built from 17 residues. The germline V gene encodes CDR1 KGHDR and CDR2 SFDVKD. The CDR3 DNA reads TGTGCCGCCAGTGATCCCCTCGATACGACAGAGATCTATGGCTACACCTTC. This translates into CAASDPLDTTEIYGYTF.

V and J are TRBV12-3 or TRBV12-4 and TRBJ2-1; D ambiguous. With 3 bases removed from V and 8 bases from J, the gap between germline ends came to 14 bases. The CDR3 runs 14 residues. The CDR3 nucleotides are TGTGCCAGCAGTTTTGATTCCCACCTTGATGAGCAGTTCTTC. Its translation is CASSFDSHLDEQFF.

In nucleotides, the CDR3 is TGTGCCATCAGTGACTTAACGGGAGATGGCTACACCTTC. This encodes CAISDLTGDGYTF. The rearrangement links TRBV10-3 to TRBJ1-2; D gene unclear. Per germline, CDR1 ENHRY and CDR2 SYGVKD. The CDR3 contains 13 residues. Between the trimmed V and J ends, which lost 3 bases and 6 bases, there was a span of 11 bases.

This clonotype was found many times. The gene calls are TRBV12-5 and TRBJ1-4; D possibly corresponds to TRBD1 (5 bases). Trimming pared 6 bases from V and 9 bases from J, leaving 17 bases between. Germline-derived CDR1 and CDR2 are LGHNT and FRNRAP. The CDR3 loop spans 14 amino acids. The CDR3 DNA sequence: TGTGCTAGTGGGGGGGACTCCGGGAGACAAAAACTGTTTTTT. Its protein is CASGGDSGRQKLFF.

This clonotype was counted a few times. The rearrangement links TRBV28 to TRBJ2-7, with 7 bases identical to TRBD2. This CDR3 has 12 residues. In germline, CDR1 is MDHEN, CDR2 SYDVKM. V dropped 11 bases and J dropped 0; count of bases not matched to a gene: 4. This chain's CDR3 is CAGRGDSYEQYF. CDR3 nucleotides: TGTGCCGGGAGGGGAGACTCCTACGAGCAGTACTTC.

The genes are TRBV5-1 and TRBJ2-1; D unresolved. Germline V gene sequence: CDR1 SGHRS, CDR2 YFSETQ. Trimming took off 4 bases at V and 3 bases at J, with 5 bases between the two ends. The CDR3 length is 12 residues. Here the CDR3 DNA reads TGCGCCAGCAGCATGAACTACAATGAGCAGTTCTTC. It is translated as CASSMNYNEQFF.

The table lists this clonotype with many counts. The CDR3 sequence is CASSFRLAGVADTQYF. CDR3 bases: TGTGCCAGCAGCTTCCGACTAGCGGGAGTAGCAGATACGCAGTATTTT. The gene calls are TRBV11-3 and TRBJ2-3, with TRBD2 matching 12 bases. The CDR3 loop spans 16 amino acids. V shed 3 bases, J shed 4 bases, and the junction held 5 bases outside the gene matches. Looked up from germline, CDR1 is SGHNT and CDR2 is YENEEA.

The chain uses TRBV4-1 and TRBJ2-4; D is unclear. The V gene lost 0 bases and the J gene lost 4 bases, with 7 bases spanning the gap. The CDR3 length is 14 residues. Germline assignment: CDR1 MGHRA and CDR2 YSYEKL. The DNA of the CDR3 is TGCGCCAGCAGCCAAGACAGATCTAAAAACATTCAGTACTTC. This gives the protein CASSQDRSKNIQYF.

This clonotype was detected ten times or more. CDR3 in amino acids: CASSLSGRQPQHF. CDR3 DNA sequence: TGCGCCAGCAGCTTATCAGGGCGTCAGCCCCAGCATTTT. J is TRBJ1-5 and V is TRBV5-1; weak D call: TRBD1 (5 bases). This CDR3 has 13 residues. Trimming took 2 bases from V and 6 from J, leaving 9 bases between them. CDR1 and CDR2 from the germline V gene are SGHRS and YFSETQ.

This clonotype was counted between two and nine times. The J gene is TRBJ1-4, the V gene TRBV19, with D possibly being TRBD1 (6 bases). This CDR3 has 17 amino acids. V lost 5 bases and J 5 bases, leaving 21 bases between the germline ends. Germline V CDR1 and CDR2: LNHDA, SQIVND (reference sequence). The CDR3 nucleotides read TGTGCCAGTAGTGACACCATCTTACAGGGCGGAAATGAAAAACTGTTTTTT. Translating it yields CASSDTILQGGNEKLFF.

This clonotype was seen many times. The chain recombines TRBV20-1 with TRBJ2-1, with 7 nucleotides matching TRBD1. The junction had 16 bases not matched to a gene; V was cut back by 2 bases and J by 12 bases. The CDR3 is made up of 15 amino acids. The germline V gene has CDR1 DFQATT and CDR2 SNEGSKA (reference sequence). The CDR3 bases are TGCAGTGCTAGAAGCCGACAGGGACGTAGGGTAGTGCAGTTCTTC. Its protein is CSARSRQGRRVVQFF.